This TCR beta chain originates from a study of blood T cell repertoires in COVID-19. Overall study context: The origin of the acute and convalescent COVID-19 samples was the United States, Italy and Spain. From T cells, B-cell-depleted T cells, or PBMCs came the material, which was cDNA or gDNA.

Original analysis: Estimates of nucleated cell counts were drawn from the amplification of reference gene primers. Repertoires were generated with immunoSEQ multiplex PCR, while TCRdb's copy carries only in-frame clones and drops some. V, J and clone size were drawn from that table, and D and trimming were deduced from the DNA. The data hold approximately 350,000 clones, with around nine tenths observed a single time. The CDR3 has 15 residues. V was clipped by 4 bases and J by 4 bases; unmatched bases: 3. Germline V gives CDR1 SGDLS, CDR2 YYNGEE. The sample was peripheral blood. The sequence derives from a woman under 30 who had recovered from COVID-19. The chain links TRBV9 to TRBJ2-1; 12 bases match TRBD2. For the CDR3, the DNA is TGTGCCAGCAGCCTCGGACTAGCGGGGTACAATGAGCAGTTCTTC. Amino acids: CASSLGLAGYNEQFF. Full variable domain (rest looked up from reference TRBV9 and TRBJ2-1): DSGVTQTPKHLITATGQRVTLRCSPRSGDLSVYWYQQSLDQGLQFLIQYYNGEERAKGNILERFSAQQFPDLHSELNLSSLELGDSALYFCASSLGLAGYNEQFFGPGTRLTVL.